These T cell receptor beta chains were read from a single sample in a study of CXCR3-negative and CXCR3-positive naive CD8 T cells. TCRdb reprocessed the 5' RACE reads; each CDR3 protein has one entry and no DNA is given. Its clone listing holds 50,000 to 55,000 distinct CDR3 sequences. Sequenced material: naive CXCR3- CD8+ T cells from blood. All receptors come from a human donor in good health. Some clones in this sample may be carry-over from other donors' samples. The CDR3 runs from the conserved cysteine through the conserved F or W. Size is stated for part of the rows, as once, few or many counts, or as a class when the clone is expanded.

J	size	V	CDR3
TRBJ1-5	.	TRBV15	CATSRGREGGQPQHF
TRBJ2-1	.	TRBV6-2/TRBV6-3	CASSYPGTWNEQFF
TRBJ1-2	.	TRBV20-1	CSARPYAGQGAPLNYGYTF
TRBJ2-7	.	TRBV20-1	CSARESGGASYEQYF
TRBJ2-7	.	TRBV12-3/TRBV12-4	CASSSSTNWYEQYF
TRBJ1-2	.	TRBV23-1	CASSLLTPGQGSGYTF
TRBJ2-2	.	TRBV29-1	CSVEAYNTGELFF
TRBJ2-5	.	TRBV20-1	CSARDSGREWETQYF
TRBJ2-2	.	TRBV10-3	CAISDPGGTDTGELFF
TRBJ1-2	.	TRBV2	CASSEISQGDGYTF
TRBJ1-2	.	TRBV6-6	CASQNWVANYGYTF
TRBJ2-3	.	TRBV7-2	CASSAVLALDADTQYF
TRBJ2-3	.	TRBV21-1	CASSKDSQGRWERFSDTQYF
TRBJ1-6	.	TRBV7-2	CASCFTPPSRTVKSPLHF
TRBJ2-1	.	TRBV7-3	CASSSTGSWNNEQFF
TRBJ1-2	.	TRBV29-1	CSVEPRDRPYGYTF
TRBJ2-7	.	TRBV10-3	CAISEVSGHEQYF
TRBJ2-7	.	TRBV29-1	CSVELQGRYEQYF
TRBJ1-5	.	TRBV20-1	CSARDTSNQPQHF
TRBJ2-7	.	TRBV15	CATSRERRYEQYF
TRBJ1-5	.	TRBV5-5	CASSIGQGHQPQHF
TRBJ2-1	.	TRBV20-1	CSASSYNEQFF
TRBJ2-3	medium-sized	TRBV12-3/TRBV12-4	CASSPPSGGITDTQYF
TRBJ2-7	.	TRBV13	CASSWTGTSTYEQYF
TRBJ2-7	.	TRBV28	CASSLPGQGDEQYF
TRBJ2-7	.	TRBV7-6	CASSPRGPGYEQYF
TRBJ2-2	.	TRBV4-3	CASSQDQLAGGEYTGELFF
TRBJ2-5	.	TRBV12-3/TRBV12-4	CASSLGGGETQYF
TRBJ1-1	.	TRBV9	CASSTPGNTEAFF
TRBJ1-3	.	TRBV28	CASSPPGQKHFSGNTIYF
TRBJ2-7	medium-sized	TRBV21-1	CASIQDRSYEQYF
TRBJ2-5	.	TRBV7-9	CASSSPEETQYF
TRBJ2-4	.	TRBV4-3	CASSQVQGADIQYF
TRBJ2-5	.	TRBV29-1	CSVEEQGAQETQYF
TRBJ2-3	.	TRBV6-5	CASSYSRAGGLDTQYF
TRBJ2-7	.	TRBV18	CASSDRDSSYEQYF
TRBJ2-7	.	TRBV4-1	CASSQDWGTGSYEQYF
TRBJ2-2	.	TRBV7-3	CASSLTSTGELFF
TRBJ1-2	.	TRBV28	CASAPRRGAGGNYGYTF
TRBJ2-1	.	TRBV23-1	CASRLAGTYNEQFF
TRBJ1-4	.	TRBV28	CASTSTAATNEKLFF
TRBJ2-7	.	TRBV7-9	CASSADRTASYEQYF
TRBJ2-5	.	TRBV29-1	CSVDPGPQETQYF
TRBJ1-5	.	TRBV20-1	CSARDEGDQPQHF
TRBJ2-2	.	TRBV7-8	CASSLVSLSNTGELFF
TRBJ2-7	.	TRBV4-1	CASSRASDSSSYEQYF
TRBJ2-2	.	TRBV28	CATPDPDKLDGELFF
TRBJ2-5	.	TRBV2	CASQPSEGHPGF
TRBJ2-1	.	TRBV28	CASLAGTYNEQFF
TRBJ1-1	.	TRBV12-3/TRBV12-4	CASVTGVENTEAFF
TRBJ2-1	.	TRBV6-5	CASNYEGTSGNEQFF
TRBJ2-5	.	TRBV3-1	CASSHTSGGQETQYF
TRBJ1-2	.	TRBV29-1	CSVEGAGGHYGYTF
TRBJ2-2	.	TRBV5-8	CASSYTGSAGELFF